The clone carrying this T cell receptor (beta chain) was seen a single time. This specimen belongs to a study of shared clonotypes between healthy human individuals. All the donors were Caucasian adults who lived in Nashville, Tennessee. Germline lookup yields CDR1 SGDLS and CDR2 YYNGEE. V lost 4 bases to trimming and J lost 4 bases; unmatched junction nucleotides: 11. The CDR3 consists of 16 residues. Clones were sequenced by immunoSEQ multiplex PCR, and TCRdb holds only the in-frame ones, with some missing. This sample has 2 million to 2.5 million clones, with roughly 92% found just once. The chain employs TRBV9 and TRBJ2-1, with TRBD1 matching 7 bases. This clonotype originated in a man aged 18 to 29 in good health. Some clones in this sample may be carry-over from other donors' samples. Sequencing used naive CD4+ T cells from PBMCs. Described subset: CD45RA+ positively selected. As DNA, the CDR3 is TGTGCCAGCAGCTCGATCGGACAGGCGGTTTACAATGAGCAGTTCTTC. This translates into CASSSIGQAVYNEQFF.